These 8 T cell receptor beta chains share one sample of origin, sequenced in a study of CD8+ T cells in alopecia areata. RNA extraction was followed by reverse transcription into cDNA, which acted as the sequencing template. Only in-frame clones appear in the TCRdb table, and some are missing; sequencing was by immunoSEQ multiplex PCR. This sample has approximately 150,000 clones, with approximately 49% found just once. The sample was CD4+ T cells sorted from blood, taken at week 0. These TCRs come from a human donor with alopecia areata.

The chain uses TRBV28 and TRBJ2-1; perhaps D is TRBD1 or TRBD2 (5 bases each). The CDR3 length is 13 residues. Germline values: CDR1 MDHEN, CDR2 SYDVKM. Trimming shortened V by 1 base and J by 10 bases, and 11 bases separated the two germline ends. CDR3 residues: CASSLSGTGEQFF. The CDR3 DNA reads TGTGCCAGCAGTTTATCAGGGACGGGCGAGCAGTTCTTC. The whole variable domain, remainder taken from reference TRBV28 and TRBJ2-1, is DVKVTQSSRYLVKRTGEKVFLECVQDMDHENMFWYRQDPGLGLRLIYFSYDVKMKEKGDIPEGYSVSREKKERFSLILESASTNQTSMYLCASSLSGTGEQFFGPGTRLTVL.

V and J are TRBV7-2 and TRBJ2-7, with 8 bases that match TRBD1. This CDR3 has 16 amino acids. The junction had 6 bases not matched to a gene; V was cut back by 0 bases and J by 2 bases. Looked up from germline, CDR1 is SGHTA and CDR2 is FQGNSA. CDR3 region: CASSLAGQGSTYEQYF. CDR3 in DNA: TGTGCCAGCAGCTTAGCAGGACAGGGAAGCACCTACGAGCAGTACTTC. Full variable domain (remainder filled in from reference TRBV7-2 and TRBJ2-7): GAGVSQSPSNKVTEKGKDVELRCDPISGHTALYWYRQSLGQGLEFLIYFQGNSAPDKSGLPSDRFSAERTGGSVSTLTIQRTQQEDSAVYLCASSLAGQGSTYEQYFGPGTRLTVT.

This clone came up a few times. J is TRBJ2-7 and V is TRBV9; perhaps TRBD1 as D (6 bases). Germline V lookup: CDR1 SGDLS, CDR2 YYNGEE. The CDR3 contains 14 residues. The ends were cut back, 4 bases at V and 2 bases at J, with 13 bases in the middle. In DNA form, the CDR3 reads TGTGCCAGCAGCAGGAGGACAGATACCTACGAGCAGTACTTC. Protein product: CASSRRTDTYEQYF.

This clone was detected a few times. The J gene is TRBJ2-1, the V gene TRBV11-2; weak D call: TRBD2 (6 bases). The V end was cut by 4 bases, the J end by 3 bases, with 13 bases between. The CDR3 length is 15 residues. Germline-derived CDR1 and CDR2 are SGHAT and FQNNGV. Written as DNA, the CDR3 is TGTGCCAGCAGCTCTTTAGCGGAATTCTACAATGAGCAGTTCTTC. As protein: CASSSLAEFYNEQFF. Supplemented by reference TRBV11-2 and TRBJ2-1, the full variable domain reads EAGVAQSPRYKIIEKRQSVAFWCNPISGHATLYWYQQILGQGPKLLIQFQNNGVVDDSQLPKDRFSAERLKGVDSTLKIQPAKLEDSAVYLCASSSLAEFYNEQFFGPGTRLTVL.

J is TRBJ2-3 and V is TRBV4-2; 8 bases agree with TRBD2. Germline V CDR1 and CDR2: LGHNA, YNFKEQ. The CDR3 length is 15 residues. The V and J ends lost 11 bases and 4 bases, in that order; junction bases with no gene match: 14. CDR3 protein: CAASPGLGYSDTQYF. CDR3 nucleotide sequence: TGTGCCGCGTCGCCGGGACTAGGGTACTCAGATACGCAGTATTTT.

The V and J genes are TRBV29-1 and TRBJ2-1; TRBD2 matches 8 bases. V gave up 4 bases and J gave up 1 base; unmatched junction bases: 3. The germline gives CDR1 SQVTM, CDR2 ANQGSEA. The CDR3 has 14 amino acids. The CDR3 is CSVVQRGSYNEQFF. The CDR3 coding sequence is TGCAGCGTTGTTCAGCGGGGGTCCTACAATGAGCAGTTCTTC.

The CDR3 bases are TGCGCCAGCAGCAAGGTGTCCCCCCGGTCTGGGGCCAACGTCCTGACTTTC. Protein product: CASSKVSPRSGANVLTF. V usage is TRBV5-1 and J usage is TRBJ2-6; D gene uncertain. Looked up from germline, CDR1 is SGHRS and CDR2 is YFSETQ. Between the trimmed V and J ends, which lost 4 bases and 1 base, there was a span of 15 bases. This CDR3 region has 17 residues.

The V gene is TRBV6-5, the J gene TRBJ1-2; unclear D gene. CDR1 MNHEY and CDR2 SVGAGI come from the germline V gene. V lost 2 bases and J 3 bases, leaving 7 bases between the germline ends. CDR3 length equals 13 residues. CDR3 coding DNA: TGTGCCAGCAGTTACGGGGTCGACTATGGCTACACCTTC. This sequence encodes CASSYGVDYGYTF.